One and the same sample provided the 6 T cell receptor beta chains below, sequenced in a study of T cell responses to AZD1222 COVID-19 vaccine. The data were produced by immunoSEQ multiplex PCR, yet TCRdb's version contains in-frame clones alone and is incomplete. The data contain 150,000 to 200,000 clones, about 93% of them singletons. This specimen consisted of peripheral blood, obtained on day 0 of AZD1222 vaccination. Receptor source: an adult in good health.

The V call is TRBV19, the J call TRBJ2-3, with D perhaps given as TRBD1 or TRBD2 (6 bases each). Germline values: CDR1 LNHDA, CDR2 SQIVND (reference sequence). The CDR3 length is 16 residues. V was clipped by 4 bases and J by 0 bases, with 14 bases between them. The CDR3, as DNA: TGTGCCAGTAGTAAAGGCGGGACAACTAGCACAGATACGCAGTATTTT. Translating it yields CASSKGGTTSTDTQYF.

Details on this clone: Germline and junction disagree at one end, which may indicate a read error. The rearrangement uses TRBV29-1 and TRBJ2-7; TRBD1 agrees at 8 bases. Germline values: CDR1 SQVTM, CDR2 ANQGSEA. This CDR3 contains 14 residues. The CDR3 region is CSVEDGTGGYEQYF. CDR3 DNA sequence: TGCAGCGTCGAAGACGGGACAGGTGGGTACGAGCAGTACTTC.

This clone has a single count. The chain links TRBV6-1 to TRBJ2-1; weak D call: TRBD2 (6 bases). V lost 1 base, J lost 7 bases, and 20 bases lay in between. Germline lookup yields CDR1 MNHNS and CDR2 SASEGT. The CDR3 has 17 amino acids. Here the CDR3 DNA reads TGTGCCAGCAGTGAAGTATTTTCGGGAGACCGATGGAATGAGCAGTTCTTC. This codes for CASSEVFSGDRWNEQFF.

V gene TRBV19 combines with J gene TRBJ1-2; 9 bases are a match to TRBD1. The CDR3 has 13 residues. Germline V gene sequence: CDR1 LNHDA, CDR2 SQIVND (reference sequence). After removal of 6 bases from V and 8 bases from J, the junction contained 7 bases not matched to a gene. The CDR3 sequence is CASSSGQGRGYTF. Written as DNA, the CDR3 is TGTGCCAGTAGCTCGGGACAGGGACGAGGCTACACCTTC.

The genes are TRBV27 and TRBJ2-7; a possible D gene is TRBD2 (6 bases). This CDR3 is built from 16 residues. V was cut by 6 bases and J by 2 bases, with 20 bases left in between. Germline CDR1 reads MNHEY; CDR2 reads SMNVEV (reference sequence). CDR3 bases: TGTGCCAGCAGCCGTGTGGGACCTAGCGTAACCTACGAGCAGTACTTC. Translated, it gives CASSRVGPSVTYEQYF.

The rearrangement joins TRBV2 to TRBJ2-5, with D perhaps matching TRBD1 (6 bases). Per the germline V gene, CDR1 is SNHLY and CDR2 is FYNNEI. The CDR3 loop spans 15 amino acids. V shed 5 bases and J shed 3 bases, with 16 bases lying between them. The CDR3: CASSPQGTPKETQYF. CDR3 bases: TGTGCCAGCAGTCCACAGGGTACTCCCAAAGAGACCCAGTACTTC.